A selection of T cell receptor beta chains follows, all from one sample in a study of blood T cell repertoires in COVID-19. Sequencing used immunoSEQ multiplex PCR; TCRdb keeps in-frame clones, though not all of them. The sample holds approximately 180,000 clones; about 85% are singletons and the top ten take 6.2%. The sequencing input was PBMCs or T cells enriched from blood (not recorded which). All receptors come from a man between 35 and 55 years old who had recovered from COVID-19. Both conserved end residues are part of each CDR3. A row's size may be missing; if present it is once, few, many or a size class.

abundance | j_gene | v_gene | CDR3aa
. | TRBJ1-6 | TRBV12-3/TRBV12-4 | CASRGEGSPLHF
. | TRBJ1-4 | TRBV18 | CASSPERGLGEKLFF
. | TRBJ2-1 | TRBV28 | CASSSLRAGAGEQFF
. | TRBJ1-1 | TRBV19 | CASSMKAAGNTEAFF
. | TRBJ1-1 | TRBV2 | CASSEDRGNTEAFF
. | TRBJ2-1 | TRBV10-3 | CAIRGQGTHNEQFF
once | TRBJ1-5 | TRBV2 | CASSGGGAGQPQHF
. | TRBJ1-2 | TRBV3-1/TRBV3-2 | CASSQGVSTNNYGYTF
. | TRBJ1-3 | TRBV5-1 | CASSLLGAGNTIYF
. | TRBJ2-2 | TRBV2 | CASRDLAGGRGTGELFF
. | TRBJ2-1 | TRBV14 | CASSLSSWNEQFF
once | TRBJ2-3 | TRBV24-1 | CATSDPGLADRQYF
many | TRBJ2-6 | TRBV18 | CASSRQGAGANVLTF
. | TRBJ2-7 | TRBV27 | CASSLDGGSYEQYF
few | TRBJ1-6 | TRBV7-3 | CASSLTGEGSPLHF
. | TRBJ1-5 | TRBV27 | CATWGQGVNQPQHF
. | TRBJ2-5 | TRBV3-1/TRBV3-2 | CASSQLNTGRRGETQYF
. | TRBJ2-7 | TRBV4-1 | CASSLGAQPGTTYEQYF